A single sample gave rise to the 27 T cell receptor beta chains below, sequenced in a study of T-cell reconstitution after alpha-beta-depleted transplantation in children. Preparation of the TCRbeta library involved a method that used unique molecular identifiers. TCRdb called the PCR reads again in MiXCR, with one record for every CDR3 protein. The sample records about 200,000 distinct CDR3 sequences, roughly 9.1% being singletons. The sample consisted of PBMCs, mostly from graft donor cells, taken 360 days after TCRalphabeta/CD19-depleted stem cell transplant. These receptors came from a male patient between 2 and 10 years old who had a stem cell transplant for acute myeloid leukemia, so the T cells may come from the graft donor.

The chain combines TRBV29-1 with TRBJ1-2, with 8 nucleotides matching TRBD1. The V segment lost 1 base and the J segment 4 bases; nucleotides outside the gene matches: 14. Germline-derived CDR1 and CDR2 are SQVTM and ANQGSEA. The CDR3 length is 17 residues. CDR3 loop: CSVEVWTGLPLSYGYTF. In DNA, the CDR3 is TGCAGCGTTGAAGTGTGGACAGGGCTCCCATTGAGCTATGGCTACACCTTC. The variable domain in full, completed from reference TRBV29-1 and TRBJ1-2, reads SAVISQKPSRDICQRGTSLTIQCQVDSQVTMMFWYRQQPGQSLTLIATANQGSEATYESGFVIDKFPISRPNLTFSTLTVSNMSPEDSSIYLCSVEVWTGLPLSYGYTFGSGTRLTVV.

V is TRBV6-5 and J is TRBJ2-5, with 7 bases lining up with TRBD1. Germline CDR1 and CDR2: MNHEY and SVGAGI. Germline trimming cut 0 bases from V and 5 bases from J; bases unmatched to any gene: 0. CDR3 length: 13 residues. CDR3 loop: CASSYSTGETQYF. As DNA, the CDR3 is TGTGCCAGCAGTTACTCGACAGGGGAGACCCAGTACTTC.

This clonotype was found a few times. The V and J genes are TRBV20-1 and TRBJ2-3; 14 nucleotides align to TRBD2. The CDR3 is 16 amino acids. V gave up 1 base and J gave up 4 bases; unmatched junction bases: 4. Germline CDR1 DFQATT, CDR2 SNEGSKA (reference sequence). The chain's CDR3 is CSARAQGLAGADTQYF. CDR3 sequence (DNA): TGCAGTGCTAGAGCACAGGGACTAGCGGGGGCAGATACGCAGTATTTT.

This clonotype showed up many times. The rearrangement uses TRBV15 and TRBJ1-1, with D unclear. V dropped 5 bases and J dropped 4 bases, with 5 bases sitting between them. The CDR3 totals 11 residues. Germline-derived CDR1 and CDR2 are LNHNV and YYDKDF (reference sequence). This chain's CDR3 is CATSVGTEAFF. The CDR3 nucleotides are TGTGCCACCAGCGTAGGCACTGAAGCTTTCTTT.

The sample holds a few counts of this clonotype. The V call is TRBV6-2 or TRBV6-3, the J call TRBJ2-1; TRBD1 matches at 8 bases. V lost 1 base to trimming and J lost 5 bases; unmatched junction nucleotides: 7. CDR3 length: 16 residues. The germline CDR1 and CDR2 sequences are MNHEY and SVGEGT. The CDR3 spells CASSYFGTGGHNEQFF. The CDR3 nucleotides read TGTGCCAGCAGTTACTTCGGTACAGGGGGGCACAATGAGCAGTTCTTC.

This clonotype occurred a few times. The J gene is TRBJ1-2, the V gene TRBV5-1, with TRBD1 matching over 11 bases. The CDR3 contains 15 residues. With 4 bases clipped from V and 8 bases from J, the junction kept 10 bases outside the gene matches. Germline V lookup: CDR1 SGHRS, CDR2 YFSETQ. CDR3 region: CASSLNRDRGSGYTF. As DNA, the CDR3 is TGCGCCAGCAGCCTGAATCGGGACAGGGGGAGCGGCTACACCTTC.

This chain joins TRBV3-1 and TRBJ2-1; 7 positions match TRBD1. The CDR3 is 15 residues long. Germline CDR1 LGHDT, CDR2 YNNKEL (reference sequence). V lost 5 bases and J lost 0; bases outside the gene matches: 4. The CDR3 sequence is CASSLNRGSYNEQFF. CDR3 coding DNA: TGTGCCAGCAGCTTAAACAGGGGCTCCTACAATGAGCAGTTCTTC.

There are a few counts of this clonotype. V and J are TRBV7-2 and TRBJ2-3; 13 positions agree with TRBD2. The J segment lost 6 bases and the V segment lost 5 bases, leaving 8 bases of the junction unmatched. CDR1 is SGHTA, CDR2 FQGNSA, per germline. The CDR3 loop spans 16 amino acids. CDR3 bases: TGTGCCAGCAGCCAACGACTAGCGGGAGGTCTGGATACGCAGTATTTT. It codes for CASSQRLAGGLDTQYF.

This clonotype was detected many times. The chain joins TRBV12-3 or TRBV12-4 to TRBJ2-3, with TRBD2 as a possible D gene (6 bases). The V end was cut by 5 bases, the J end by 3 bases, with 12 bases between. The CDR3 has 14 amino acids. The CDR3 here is CASSPGDFTDTQYF. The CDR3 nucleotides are TGTGCCAGCAGTCCTGGGGACTTTACAGATACGCAGTATTTT.

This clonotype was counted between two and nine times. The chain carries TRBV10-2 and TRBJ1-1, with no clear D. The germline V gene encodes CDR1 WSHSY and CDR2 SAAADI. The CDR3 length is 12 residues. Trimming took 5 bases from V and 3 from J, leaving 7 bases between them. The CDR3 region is CASSFKDTEAFF. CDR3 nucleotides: TGCGCCAGCAGTTTTAAGGACACTGAAGCTTTCTTT.

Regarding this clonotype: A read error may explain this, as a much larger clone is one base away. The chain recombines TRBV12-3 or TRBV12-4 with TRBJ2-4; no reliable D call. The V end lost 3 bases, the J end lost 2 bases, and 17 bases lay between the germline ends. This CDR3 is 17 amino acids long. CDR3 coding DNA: TGTGCCAGCAGTTTCTCGCCGAGTTTTTGGCCCAAAAACATTCAGTACTTC. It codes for CASSFSPSFWPKNIQYF.

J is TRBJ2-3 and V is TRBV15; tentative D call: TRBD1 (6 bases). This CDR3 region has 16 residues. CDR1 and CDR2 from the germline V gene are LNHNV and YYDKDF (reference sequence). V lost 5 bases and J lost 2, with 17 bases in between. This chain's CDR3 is CATSLPRGLPTDTQYF. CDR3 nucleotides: TGTGCCACCAGCCTTCCCAGGGGATTGCCCACAGATACGCAGTATTTT.

The CDR3 loop reads CASSLVQGSNTGELFF. The CDR3, as DNA: TGTGCCAGCAGTTTAGTTCAGGGGTCTAACACCGGGGAGCTGTTTTTT. This chain uses TRBV12-3 or TRBV12-4 with TRBJ2-2, with a tentative D call TRBD1 (6 bases). This CDR3 contains 16 residues. V lost 1 base and J 2 bases, leaving 11 bases between the germline ends.

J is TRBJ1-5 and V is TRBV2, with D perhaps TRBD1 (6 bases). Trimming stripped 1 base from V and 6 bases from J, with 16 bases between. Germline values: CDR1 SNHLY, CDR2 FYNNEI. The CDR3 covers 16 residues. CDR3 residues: CASSEVSGGGGQPQHF. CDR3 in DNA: TGTGCCAGCAGTGAAGTAAGTGGGGGCGGAGGTCAGCCCCAGCATTTT.

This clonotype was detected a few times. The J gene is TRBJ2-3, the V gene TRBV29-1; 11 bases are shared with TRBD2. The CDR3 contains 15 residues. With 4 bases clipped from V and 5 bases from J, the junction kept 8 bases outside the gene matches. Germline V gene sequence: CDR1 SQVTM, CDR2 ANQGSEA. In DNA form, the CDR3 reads TGCAGCGTTGTACCCCTAGCGGGAGGAATAGATACGCAGTATTTT. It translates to CSVVPLAGGIDTQYF.

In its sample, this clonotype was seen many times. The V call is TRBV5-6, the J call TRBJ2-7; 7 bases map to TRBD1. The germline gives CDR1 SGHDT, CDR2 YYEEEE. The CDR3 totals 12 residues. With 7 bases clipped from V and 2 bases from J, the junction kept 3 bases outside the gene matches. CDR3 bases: TGTGCCAGCCGACAGGGAACCTACGAGCAGTACTTC. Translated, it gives CASRQGTYEQYF. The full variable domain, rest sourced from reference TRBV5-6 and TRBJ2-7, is DAGVTQSPTHLIKTRGQQVTLRCSPKSGHDTVSWYQQALGQGPQFIFQYYEEEERQRGNFPDRFSGHQFPNYSSELNVNALLLGDSALYLCASRQGTYEQYFGPGTRLTVT.

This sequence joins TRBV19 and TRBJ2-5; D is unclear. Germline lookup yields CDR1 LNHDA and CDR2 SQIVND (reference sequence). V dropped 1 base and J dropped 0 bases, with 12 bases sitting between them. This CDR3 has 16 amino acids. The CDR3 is CASSIAGALYQETQYF. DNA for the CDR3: TGTGCCAGTAGTATAGCTGGCGCCCTGTACCAAGAGACCCAGTACTTC.

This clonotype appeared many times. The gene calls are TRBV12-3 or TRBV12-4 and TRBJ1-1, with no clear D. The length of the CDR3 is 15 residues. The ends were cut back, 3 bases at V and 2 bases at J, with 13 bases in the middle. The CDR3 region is CASSLSPWANTEAFF. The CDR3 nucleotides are TGTGCCAGCAGTTTGTCCCCATGGGCCAACACTGAAGCTTTCTTT.

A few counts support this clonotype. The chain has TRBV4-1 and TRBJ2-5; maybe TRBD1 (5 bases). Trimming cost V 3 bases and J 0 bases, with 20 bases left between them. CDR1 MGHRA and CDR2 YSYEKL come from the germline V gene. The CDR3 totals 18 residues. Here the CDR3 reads CASSQIPFPTGNQETQYF. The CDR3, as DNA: TGCGCCAGCAGCCAGATCCCTTTCCCCACAGGCAACCAAGAGACCCAGTACTTC.

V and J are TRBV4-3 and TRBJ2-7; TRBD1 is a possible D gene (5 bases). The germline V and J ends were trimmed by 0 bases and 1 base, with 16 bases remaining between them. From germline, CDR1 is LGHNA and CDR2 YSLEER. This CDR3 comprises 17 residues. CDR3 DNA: TGCGCCAGCAGCCAAGATTTGGGCAGGGTAGGGTCCTACGAGCAGTACTTC. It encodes CASSQDLGRVGSYEQYF.

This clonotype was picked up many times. CDR3 region: CASSLLPLAVSTDTQYF. The CDR3 DNA sequence: TGCGCCAGCAGCCTCCTACCACTAGCGGTTAGCACAGATACGCAGTATTTT. V usage is TRBV4-1 and J usage is TRBJ2-3, with TRBD2 identical over 8 bases. J gave up 0 bases and V 4 bases, and 9 bases lay outside the gene matches. The V gene's germline CDR1 is MGHRA and CDR2 YSYEKL. The CDR3 is 17 residues long.

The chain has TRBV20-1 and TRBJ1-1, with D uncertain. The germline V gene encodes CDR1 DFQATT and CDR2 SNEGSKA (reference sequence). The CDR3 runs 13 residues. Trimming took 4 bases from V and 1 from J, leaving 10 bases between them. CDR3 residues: CSANWPSNTEAFF. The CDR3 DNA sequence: TGCAGTGCTAATTGGCCTTCGAACACTGAAGCTTTCTTT.

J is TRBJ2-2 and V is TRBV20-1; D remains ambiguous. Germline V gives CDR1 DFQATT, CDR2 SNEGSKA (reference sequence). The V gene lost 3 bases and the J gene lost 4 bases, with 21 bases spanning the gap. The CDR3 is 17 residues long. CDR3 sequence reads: CSASQLGLGKATGELFF. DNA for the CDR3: TGCAGTGCTAGCCAGCTAGGGTTAGGGAAAGCCACCGGGGAGCTGTTTTTT.

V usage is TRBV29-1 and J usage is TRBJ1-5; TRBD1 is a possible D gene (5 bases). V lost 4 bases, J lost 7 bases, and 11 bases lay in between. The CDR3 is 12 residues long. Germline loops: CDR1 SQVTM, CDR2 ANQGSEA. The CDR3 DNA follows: TGCAGCGTTGGGCAGGGTGACCAGCCCCAGCATTTT. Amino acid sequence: CSVGQGDQPQHF.

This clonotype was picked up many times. CDR3 sequence reads: CSAKYHYQLPYNEQFF. As DNA, the CDR3 is TGCAGTGCTAAGTATCACTACCAACTACCTTACAATGAGCAGTTCTTC. The V gene is TRBV20-1, the J gene TRBJ2-1; D gene ambiguous. Trimming pared 4 bases from V and 4 bases from J, leaving 20 bases between. CDR3 length: 16 amino acids. Germline V gene lookup returns CDR1 DFQATT and CDR2 SNEGSKA (reference sequence).

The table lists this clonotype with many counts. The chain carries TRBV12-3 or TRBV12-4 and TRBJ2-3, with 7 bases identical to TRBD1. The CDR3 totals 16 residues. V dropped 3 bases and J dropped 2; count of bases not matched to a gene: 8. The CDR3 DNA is TGTGCCAGCAGTTTTTTAGGGGGCAGATACACAGATACGCAGTATTTT. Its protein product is CASSFLGGRYTDTQYF.

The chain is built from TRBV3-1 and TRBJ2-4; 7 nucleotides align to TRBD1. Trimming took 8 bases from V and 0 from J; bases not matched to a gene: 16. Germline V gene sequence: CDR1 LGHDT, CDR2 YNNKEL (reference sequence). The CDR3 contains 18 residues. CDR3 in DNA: TGTGCCAGCTGTATACGGGACAGATATTCGATAGCCAAAAACATTCAGTACTTC. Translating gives CASCIRDRYSIAKNIQYF.